This note documents a single T cell receptor beta chain sequence. CDR1 and CDR2 (germline): MDHEN, SYDVKM. Deletions cut 4 bases from V and 4 bases from J, with 16 bases between. CDR3 length equals 15 residues. The data derive from a study of blood T cell repertoires in COVID-19. For the study at large: Both acute and convalescent COVID-19 samples were obtained from the United States, Italy and Spain. Nucleic acid was either cDNA or gDNA, and it came from T cells, B-cell-depleted T cells, or PBMCs.

Under the authors' procedure: Amplification with reference gene primers provided the estimates of nucleated cell counts. The data were produced by immunoSEQ multiplex PCR, yet TCRdb's version contains in-frame clones alone and is incomplete. V and J calls and clone size are given by that table; D and trimming were obtained from the DNA. The repertoire includes roughly 43,000 clones, nearly 90% of them detected once, and 2.5% to 3% sits in the top ten. Sequencing was carried out using peripheral blood. The chain carries TRBV28 and TRBJ1-1; the D gene is possibly TRBD1 (5 bases). The sequence came from a man aged 50 to 59 with active COVID-19. The CDR3 is CASSSRQGPFTEAFF. CDR3 nucleotides: TGTGCCAGCAGTTCGCGCCAGGGCCCCTTCACTGAAGCTTTCTTT. Together with reference TRBV28 and TRBJ1-1, the CDR3 gives the full variable domain: DVKVTQSSRYLVKRTGEKVFLECVQDMDHENMFWYRQDPGLGLRLIYFSYDVKMKEKGDIPEGYSVSREKKERFSLILESASTNQTSMYLCASSSRQGPFTEAFFGQGTRLTVV.